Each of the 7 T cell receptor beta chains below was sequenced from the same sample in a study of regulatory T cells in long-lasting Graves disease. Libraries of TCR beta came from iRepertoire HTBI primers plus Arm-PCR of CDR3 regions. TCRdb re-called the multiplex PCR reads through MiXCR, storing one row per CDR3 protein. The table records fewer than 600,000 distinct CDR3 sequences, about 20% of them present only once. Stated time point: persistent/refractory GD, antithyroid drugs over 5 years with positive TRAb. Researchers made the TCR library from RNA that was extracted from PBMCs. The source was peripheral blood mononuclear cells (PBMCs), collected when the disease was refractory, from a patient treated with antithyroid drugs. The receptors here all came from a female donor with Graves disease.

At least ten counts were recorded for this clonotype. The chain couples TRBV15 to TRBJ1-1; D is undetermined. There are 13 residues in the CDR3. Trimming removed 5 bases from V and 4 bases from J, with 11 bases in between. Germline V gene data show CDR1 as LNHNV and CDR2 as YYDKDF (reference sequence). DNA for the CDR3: TGTGCCACCAGCGGCCGGCGAGGCACTGAAGCTTTCTTT. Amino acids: CATSGRRGTEAFF.

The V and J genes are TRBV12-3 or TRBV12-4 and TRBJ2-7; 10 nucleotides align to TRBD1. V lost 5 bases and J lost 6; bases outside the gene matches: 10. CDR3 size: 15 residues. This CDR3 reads CASSPGQGGSGEQYF. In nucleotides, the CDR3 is TGTGCCAGCAGTCCCGGACAGGGGGGGTCCGGCGAGCAGTACTTC.

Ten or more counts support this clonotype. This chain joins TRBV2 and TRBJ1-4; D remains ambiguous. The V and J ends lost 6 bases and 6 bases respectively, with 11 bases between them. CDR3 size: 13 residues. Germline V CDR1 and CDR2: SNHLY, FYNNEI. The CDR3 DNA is TGTGCCAGCAGATCAACCGGGGATGAAAAACTGTTTTTT. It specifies CASRSTGDEKLFF.

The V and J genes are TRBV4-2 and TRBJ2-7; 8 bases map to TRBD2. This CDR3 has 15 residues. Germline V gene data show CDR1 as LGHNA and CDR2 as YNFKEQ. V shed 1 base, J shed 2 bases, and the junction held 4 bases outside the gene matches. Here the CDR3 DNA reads TGTGCCAGCAGCCAAGTCCTAGCGGGTACCTACGAGCAGTACTTC. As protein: CASSQVLAGTYEQYF.

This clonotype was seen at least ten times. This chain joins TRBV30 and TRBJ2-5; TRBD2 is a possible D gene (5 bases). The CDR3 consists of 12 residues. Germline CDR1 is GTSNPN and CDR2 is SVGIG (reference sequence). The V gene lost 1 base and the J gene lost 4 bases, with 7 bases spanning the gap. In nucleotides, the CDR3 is TGTGCCTGGAGTGCAGAGGGAGAGACCCAGTACTTC. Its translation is CAWSAEGETQYF.

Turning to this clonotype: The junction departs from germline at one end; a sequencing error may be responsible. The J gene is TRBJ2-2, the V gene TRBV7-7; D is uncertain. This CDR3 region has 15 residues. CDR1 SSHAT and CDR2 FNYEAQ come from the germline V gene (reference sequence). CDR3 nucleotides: TGTGCTAGCAGCTCCCACCCCCGCGGCACCGGGGAGCTGTTTTTT. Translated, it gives CASSSHPRGTGELFF. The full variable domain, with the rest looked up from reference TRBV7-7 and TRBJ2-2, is GAGVSQSPRYKVTKRGQDVTLRCDPISSHATLYWYQQALGQGPEFLTYFNYEAQPDKSGLPSDRFSAERPEGSISTLTIQRTEQRDSAMYRCASSSHPRGTGELFFGEGSRLTVL.

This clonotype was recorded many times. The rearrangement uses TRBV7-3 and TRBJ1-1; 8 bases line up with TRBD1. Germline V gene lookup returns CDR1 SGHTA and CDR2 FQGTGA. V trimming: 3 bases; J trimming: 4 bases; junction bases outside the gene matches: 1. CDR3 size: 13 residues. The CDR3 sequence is CASSFGQGTEAFF. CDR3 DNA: TGTGCCAGCAGCTTCGGACAGGGCACTGAAGCTTTCTTT.